This entry concerns a single TCR beta chain. The target antigen is unknown. 5' RACE that incorporated UMI labels was used to prepare the TRB cDNA libraries. One entry per CDR3 protein, without DNA, is what TCRdb gives after re-calling the 5' RACE reads. Recorded for this sample: more than 45,000 distinct CDR3 sequences. These data belong to a study of CXCR3-negative and CXCR3-positive naive CD8 T cells. Study-level results: Comparison of naive CXCR3-negative and CXCR3-positive cells revealed similar TRBV-TRBJ usage, while memory cells differed.

CDR1 and CDR2 (germline): SGHRS, YFSETQ. There are 14 residues in the CDR3. V is TRBV5-1 and J is TRBJ2-6. The sequence came from a human donor in good health. Some clones in this sample may be carry-over from other donors' samples. The specimen sequenced was memory CD8+ T cells from blood. The CDR3 is CASSLGQGANVLTF.